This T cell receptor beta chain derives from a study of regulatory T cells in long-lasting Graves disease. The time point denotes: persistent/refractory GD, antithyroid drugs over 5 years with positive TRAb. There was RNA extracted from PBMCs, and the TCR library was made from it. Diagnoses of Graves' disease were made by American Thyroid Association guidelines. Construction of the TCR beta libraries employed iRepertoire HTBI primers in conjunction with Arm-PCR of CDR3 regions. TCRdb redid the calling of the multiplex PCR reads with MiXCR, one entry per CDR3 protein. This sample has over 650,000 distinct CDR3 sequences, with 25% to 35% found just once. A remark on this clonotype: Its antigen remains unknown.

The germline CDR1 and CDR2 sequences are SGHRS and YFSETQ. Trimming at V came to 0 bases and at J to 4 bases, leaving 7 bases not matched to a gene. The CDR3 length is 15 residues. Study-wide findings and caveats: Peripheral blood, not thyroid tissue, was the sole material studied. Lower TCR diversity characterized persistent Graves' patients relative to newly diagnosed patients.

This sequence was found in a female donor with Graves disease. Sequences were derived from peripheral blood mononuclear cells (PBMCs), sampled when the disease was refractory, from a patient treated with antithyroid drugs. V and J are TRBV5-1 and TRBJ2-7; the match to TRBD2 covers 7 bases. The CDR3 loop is CASSLAGLAEYEQYF. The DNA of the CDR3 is TGCGCCAGCAGCTTGGCCGGTCTAGCGGAATACGAGCAGTACTTC.